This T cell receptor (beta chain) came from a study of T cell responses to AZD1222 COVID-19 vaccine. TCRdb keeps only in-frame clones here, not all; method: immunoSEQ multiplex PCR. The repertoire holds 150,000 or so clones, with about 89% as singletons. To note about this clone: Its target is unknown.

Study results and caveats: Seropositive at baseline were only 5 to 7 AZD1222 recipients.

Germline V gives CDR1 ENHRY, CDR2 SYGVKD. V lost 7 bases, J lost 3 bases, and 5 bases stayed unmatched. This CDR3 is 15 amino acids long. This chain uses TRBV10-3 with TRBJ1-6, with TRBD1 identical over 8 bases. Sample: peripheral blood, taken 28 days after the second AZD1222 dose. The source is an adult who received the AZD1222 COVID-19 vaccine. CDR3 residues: CAITEGTGYNSPLHF. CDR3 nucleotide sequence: TGTGCCATCACTGAAGGGACAGGCTATAATTCACCCCTCCACTTT.